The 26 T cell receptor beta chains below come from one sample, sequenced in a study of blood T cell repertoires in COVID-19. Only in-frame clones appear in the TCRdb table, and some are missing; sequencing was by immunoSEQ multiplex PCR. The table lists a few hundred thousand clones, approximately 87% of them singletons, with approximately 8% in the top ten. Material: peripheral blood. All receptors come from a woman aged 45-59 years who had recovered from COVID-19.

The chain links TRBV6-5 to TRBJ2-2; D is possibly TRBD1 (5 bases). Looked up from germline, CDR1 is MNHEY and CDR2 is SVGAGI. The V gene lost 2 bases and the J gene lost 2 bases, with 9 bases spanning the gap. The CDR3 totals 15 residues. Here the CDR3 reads CASSYLDSNTGELFF. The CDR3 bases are TGTGCCAGCAGTTACCTAGACAGTAACACCGGGGAGCTGTTTTTT.

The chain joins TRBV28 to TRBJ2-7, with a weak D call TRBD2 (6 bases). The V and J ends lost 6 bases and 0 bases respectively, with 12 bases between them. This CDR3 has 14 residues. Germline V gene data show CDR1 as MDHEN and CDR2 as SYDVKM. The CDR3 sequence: CASRGGGSSYEQYF. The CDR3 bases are TGTGCCAGCAGGGGTGGGGGGAGCTCCTACGAGCAGTACTTC. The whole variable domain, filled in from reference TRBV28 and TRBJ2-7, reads DVKVTQSSRYLVKRTGEKVFLECVQDMDHENMFWYRQDPGLGLRLIYFSYDVKMKEKGDIPEGYSVSREKKERFSLILESASTNQTSMYLCASRGGGSSYEQYFGPGTRLTVT.

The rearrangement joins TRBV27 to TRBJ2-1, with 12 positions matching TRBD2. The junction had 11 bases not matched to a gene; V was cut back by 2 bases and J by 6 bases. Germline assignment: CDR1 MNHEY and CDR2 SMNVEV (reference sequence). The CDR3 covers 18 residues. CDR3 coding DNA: TGTGCCAGCAGTTTAATGACTAGCGGGAGTCTCGGCGGCAATGAGCAGTTCTTC. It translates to CASSLMTSGSLGGNEQFF.

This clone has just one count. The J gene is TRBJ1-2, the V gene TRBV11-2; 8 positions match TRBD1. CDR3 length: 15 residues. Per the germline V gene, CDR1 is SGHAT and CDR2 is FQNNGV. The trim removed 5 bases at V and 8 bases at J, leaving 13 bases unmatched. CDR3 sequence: CASSPNRQGTRGYTF. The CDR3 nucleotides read TGTGCCAGCAGCCCCAACAGACAGGGGACGAGAGGCTACACCTTC.

In DNA form, the CDR3 reads TGTGCCAGCAGTTTCCGGGACAGGTATTCACCCCTCCACTTT. Translating gives CASSFRDRYSPLHF. The rearrangement uses TRBV27 and TRBJ1-6; 8 positions match TRBD1. The CDR3 runs 14 residues. Germline values: CDR1 MNHEY, CDR2 SMNVEV (reference sequence). V shed 3 bases, J shed 8 bases, and the junction held 3 bases outside the gene matches.

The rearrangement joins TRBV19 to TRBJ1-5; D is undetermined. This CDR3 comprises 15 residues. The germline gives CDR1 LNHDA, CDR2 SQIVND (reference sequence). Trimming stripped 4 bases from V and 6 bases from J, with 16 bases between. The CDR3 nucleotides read TGTGCCAGTAGTACCCCCCCGGGGATGGGTCAGCCCCAGCATTTT. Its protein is CASSTPPGMGQPQHF.

The CDR3 DNA is TGTGCCATAGCGGGAGGGCTGGAGACCCAGTACTTC. Amino acid sequence: CAIAGGLETQYF. This sequence joins TRBV28 and TRBJ2-5; 11 nucleotides align to TRBD2. The J segment lost 5 bases and the V segment lost 10 bases, leaving 3 bases of the junction unmatched. The CDR3 extends over 12 amino acids. Germline V CDR1 and CDR2: MDHEN, SYDVKM.

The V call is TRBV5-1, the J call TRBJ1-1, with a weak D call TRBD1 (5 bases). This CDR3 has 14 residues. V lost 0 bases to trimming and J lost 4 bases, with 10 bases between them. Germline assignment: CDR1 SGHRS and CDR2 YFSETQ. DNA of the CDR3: TGCGCCAGCAGCTTGGGCGGGGGTGGCACTGAAGCTTTCTTT. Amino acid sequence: CASSLGGGGTEAFF. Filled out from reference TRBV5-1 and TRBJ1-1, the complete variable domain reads KAGVTQTPRYLIKTRGQQVTLSCSPISGHRSVSWYQQTPGQGLQFLFEYFSETQRNKGNFPGRFSGRQFSNSRSEMNVSTLELGDSALYLCASSLGGGGTEAFFGQGTRLTVV.

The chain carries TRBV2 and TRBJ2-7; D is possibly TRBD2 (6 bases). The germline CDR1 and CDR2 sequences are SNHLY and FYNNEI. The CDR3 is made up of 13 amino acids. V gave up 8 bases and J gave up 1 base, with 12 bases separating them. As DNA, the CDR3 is TGTGCCAGCCGGCGGGGCCCTTCCTACGAGCAGTACTTC. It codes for CASRRGPSYEQYF.

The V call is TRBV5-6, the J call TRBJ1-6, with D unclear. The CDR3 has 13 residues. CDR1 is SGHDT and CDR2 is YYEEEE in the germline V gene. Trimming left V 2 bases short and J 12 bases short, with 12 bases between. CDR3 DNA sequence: TGTGCCAGCAGCTTAGTGGCCCAGGAACCCCTCCACTTT. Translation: CASSLVAQEPLHF.

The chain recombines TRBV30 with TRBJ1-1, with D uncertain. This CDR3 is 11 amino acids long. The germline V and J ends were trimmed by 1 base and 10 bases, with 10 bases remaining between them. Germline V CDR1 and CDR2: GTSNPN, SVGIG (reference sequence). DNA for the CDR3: TGTGCCTGGAGTGCCGGGGAGGTAGCTTTCTTT. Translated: CAWSAGEVAFF.

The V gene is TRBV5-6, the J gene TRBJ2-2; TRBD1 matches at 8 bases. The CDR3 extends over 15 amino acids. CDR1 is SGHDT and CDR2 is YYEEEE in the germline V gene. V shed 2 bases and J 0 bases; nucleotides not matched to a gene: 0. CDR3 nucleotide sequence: TGTGCCAGCAGCTTACAGGGGGCGAACACCGGGGAGCTGTTTTTT. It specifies CASSLQGANTGELFF.

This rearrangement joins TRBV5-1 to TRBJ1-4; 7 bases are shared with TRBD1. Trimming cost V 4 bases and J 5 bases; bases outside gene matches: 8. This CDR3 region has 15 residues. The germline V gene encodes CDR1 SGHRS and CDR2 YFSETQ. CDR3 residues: CASSQNDRENEKLFF. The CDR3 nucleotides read TGCGCCAGCAGCCAAAACGACAGGGAGAATGAAAAACTGTTTTTT.

For the CDR3, the DNA is TGCGCCAGCAGCCAAGGGCCAGAGAACACTGAAGCTTTCTTT. This encodes CASSQGPENTEAFF. The rearrangement links TRBV4-1 to TRBJ1-1; D unclear. The CDR3 contains 14 residues. The V gene's germline CDR1 is MGHRA and CDR2 YSYEKL. Trimming took 1 base from V and 1 from J, leaving 7 bases between them.

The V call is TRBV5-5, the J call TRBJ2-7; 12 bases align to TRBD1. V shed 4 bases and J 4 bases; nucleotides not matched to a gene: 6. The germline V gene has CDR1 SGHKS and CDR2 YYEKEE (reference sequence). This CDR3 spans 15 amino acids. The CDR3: CASSPGTGGWYEQYF. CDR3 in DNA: TGTGCCAGCAGCCCGGGGACAGGGGGCTGGTACGAGCAGTACTTC.

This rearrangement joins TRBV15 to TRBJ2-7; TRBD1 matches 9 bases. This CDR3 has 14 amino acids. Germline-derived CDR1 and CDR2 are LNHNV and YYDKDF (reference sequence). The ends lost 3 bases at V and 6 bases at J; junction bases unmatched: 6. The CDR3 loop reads CATSRDRGISEQYF. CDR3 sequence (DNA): TGTGCCACCAGCAGGGACAGGGGAATTAGCGAGCAGTACTTC. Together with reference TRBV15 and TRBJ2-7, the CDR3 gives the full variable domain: DAMVIQNPRYQVTQFGKPVTLSCSQTLNHNVMYWYQQKSSQAPKLLFHYYDKDFNNEADTPDNFQSRRPNTSFCFLDIRSPGLGDTAMYLCATSRDRGISEQYFGPGTRLTVT.

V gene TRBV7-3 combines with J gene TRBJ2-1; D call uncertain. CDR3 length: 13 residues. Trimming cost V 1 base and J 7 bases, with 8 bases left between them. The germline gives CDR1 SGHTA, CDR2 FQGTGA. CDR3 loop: CASSLNFGNEQFF. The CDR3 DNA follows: TGTGCCAGCAGCTTAAATTTCGGGAATGAGCAGTTCTTC. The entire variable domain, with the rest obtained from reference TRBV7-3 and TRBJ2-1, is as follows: GAGVSQTPSNKVTEKGKYVELRCDPISGHTALYWYRQSLGQGPEFLIYFQGTGAADDSGLPNDRFFAVRPEGSVSTLKIQRTERGDSAVYLCASSLNFGNEQFFGPGTRLTVL.

The chain's CDR3 is CASSVGSSGTDTQYF. As DNA, the CDR3 is TGTGCCAGCAGCGTAGGGTCTAGCGGCACAGATACGCAGTATTTT. The J gene is TRBJ2-3, the V gene TRBV9; D possibly corresponds to TRBD2 (6 bases). Germline CDR1 and CDR2: SGDLS and YYNGEE. The CDR3 runs 15 residues. The ends were cut back, 0 bases at V and 1 base at J, with 9 bases in the middle.

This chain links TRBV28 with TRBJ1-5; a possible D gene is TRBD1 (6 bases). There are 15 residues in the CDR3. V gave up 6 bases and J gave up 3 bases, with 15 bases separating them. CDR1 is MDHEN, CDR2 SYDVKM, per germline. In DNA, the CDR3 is TGTGCCAGCAGGTGGGACAACCTCCCCAATCAGCCCCAGCATTTT. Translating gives CASRWDNLPNQPQHF.

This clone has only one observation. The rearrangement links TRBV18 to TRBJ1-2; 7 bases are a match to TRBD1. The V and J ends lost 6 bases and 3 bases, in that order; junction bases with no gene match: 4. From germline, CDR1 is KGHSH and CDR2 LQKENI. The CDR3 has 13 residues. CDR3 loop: CASSGGTDYGYTF. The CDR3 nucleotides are TGTGCCAGCTCGGGCGGGACAGACTATGGCTACACCTTC. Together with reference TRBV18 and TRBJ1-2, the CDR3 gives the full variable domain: NAGVMQNPRHLVRRRGQEARLRCSPMKGHSHVYWYRQLPEEGLKFMVYLQKENIIDESGMPKERFSAEFPKEGPSILRIQQVVRGDSAAYFCASSGGTDYGYTFGSGTRLTVV.

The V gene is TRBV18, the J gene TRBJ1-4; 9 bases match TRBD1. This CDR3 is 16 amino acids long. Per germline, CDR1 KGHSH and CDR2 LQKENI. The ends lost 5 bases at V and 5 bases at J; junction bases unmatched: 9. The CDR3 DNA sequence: TGTGCCAGCTCATTCGAGGACAGGGGATCAAATGAAAAACTGTTTTTT. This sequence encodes CASSFEDRGSNEKLFF. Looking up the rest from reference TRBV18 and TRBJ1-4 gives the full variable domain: NAGVMQNPRHLVRRRGQEARLRCSPMKGHSHVYWYRQLPEEGLKFMVYLQKENIIDESGMPKERFSAEFPKEGPSILRIQQVVRGDSAAYFCASSFEDRGSNEKLFFGSGTQLSVL.

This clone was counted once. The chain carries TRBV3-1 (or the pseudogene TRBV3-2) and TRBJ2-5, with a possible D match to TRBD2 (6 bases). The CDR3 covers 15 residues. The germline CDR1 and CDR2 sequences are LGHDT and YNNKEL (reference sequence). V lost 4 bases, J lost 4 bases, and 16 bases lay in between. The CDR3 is CASSLGTEGSETQYF. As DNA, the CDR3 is TGTGCCAGCAGCCTCGGGACGGAGGGGTCAGAGACCCAGTACTTC.

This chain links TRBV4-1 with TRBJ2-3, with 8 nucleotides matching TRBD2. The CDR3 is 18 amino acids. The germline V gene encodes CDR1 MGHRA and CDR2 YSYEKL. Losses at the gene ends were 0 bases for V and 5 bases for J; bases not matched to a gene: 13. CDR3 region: CASSQDQRGQLAVDTQYF. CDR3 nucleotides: TGCGCCAGCAGCCAAGATCAGCGGGGGCAACTCGCGGTAGATACGCAGTATTTT.

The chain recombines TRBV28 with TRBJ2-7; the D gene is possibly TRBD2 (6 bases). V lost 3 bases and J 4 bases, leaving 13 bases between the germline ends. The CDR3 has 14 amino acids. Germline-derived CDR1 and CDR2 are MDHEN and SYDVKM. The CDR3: CASSLVGTSYEQYF. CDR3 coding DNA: TGTGCCAGCAGTTTGGTTGGGACTTCTTACGAGCAGTACTTC. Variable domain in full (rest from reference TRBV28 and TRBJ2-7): DVKVTQSSRYLVKRTGEKVFLECVQDMDHENMFWYRQDPGLGLRLIYFSYDVKMKEKGDIPEGYSVSREKKERFSLILESASTNQTSMYLCASSLVGTSYEQYFGPGTRLTVT.

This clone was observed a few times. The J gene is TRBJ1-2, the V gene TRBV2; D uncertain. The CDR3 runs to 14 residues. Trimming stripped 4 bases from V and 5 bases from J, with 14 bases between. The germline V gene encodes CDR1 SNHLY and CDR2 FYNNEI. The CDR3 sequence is CASSGRRAGYGYTF. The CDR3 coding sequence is TGTGCCAGCAGTGGACGGCGGGCGGGGTATGGCTACACCTTC.

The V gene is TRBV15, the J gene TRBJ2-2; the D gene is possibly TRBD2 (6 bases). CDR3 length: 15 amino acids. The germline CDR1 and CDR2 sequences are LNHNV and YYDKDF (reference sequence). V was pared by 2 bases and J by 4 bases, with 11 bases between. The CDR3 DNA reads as TGTGCCACCAGCAGATCCCCGGGAGCCACCGGGGAGCTGTTTTTT. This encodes CATSRSPGATGELFF.